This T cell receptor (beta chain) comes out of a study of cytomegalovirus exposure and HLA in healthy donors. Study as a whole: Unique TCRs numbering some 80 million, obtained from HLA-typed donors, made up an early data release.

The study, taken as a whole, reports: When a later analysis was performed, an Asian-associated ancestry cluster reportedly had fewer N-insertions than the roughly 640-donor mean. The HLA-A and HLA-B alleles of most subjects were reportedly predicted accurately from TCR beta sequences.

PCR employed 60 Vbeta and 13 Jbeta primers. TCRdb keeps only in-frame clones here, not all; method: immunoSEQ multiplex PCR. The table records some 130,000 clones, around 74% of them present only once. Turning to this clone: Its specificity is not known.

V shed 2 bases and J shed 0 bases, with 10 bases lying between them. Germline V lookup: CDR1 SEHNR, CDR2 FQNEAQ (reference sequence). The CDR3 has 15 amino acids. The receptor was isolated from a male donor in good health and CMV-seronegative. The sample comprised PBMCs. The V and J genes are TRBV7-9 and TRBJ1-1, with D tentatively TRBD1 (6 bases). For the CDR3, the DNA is TGTGCCAGCAGCTTATCACAGGGAATGAACACTGAAGCTTTCTTT. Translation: CASSLSQGMNTEAFF. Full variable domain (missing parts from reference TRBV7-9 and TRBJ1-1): DTGVSQNPRHKITKRGQNVTFRCDPISEHNRLYWYRQTLGQGPEFLTYFQNEAQLEKSRLLSDRFSAERPKGSFSTLEIQRTEQGDSAMYLCASSLSQGMNTEAFFGQGTRLTVV.